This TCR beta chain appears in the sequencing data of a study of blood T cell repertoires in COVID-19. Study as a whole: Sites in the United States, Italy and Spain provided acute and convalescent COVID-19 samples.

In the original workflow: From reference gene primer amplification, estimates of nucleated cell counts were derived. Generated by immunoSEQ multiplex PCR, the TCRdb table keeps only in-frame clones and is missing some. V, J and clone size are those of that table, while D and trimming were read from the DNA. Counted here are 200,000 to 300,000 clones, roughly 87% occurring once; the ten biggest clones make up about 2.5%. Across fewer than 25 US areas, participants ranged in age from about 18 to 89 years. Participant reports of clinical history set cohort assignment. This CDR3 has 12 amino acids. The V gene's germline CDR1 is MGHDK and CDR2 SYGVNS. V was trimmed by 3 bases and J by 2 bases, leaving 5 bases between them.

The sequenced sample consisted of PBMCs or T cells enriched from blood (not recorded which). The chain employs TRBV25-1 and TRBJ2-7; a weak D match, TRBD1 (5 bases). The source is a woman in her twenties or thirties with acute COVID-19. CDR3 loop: CASSEGPYEQYF. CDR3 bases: TGTGCCAGCAGTGAGGGGCCCTACGAGCAGTACTTC.